This T cell receptor (beta chain) appears in the sequencing data of a study of blood T cell repertoires in COVID-19. Turning to the study itself: T cells, B-cell-depleted T cells, or PBMCs provided the cDNA or gDNA that served as material.

Profiled with immunoSEQ multiplex PCR; TCRdb holds only in-frame clones, not every one. This table has about 180,000 clones, 80% to 90% appearing once. This CDR3 is built from 16 residues. Germline CDR1 and CDR2: MDHEN and SYDVKM. Unmatched junction bases numbered 8, after V lost 3 bases and J lost 7 bases. Sequencing used peripheral blood. The TCR comes from a man aged 60-69 years with acute or convalescent COVID-19. The rearrangement joins TRBV28 to TRBJ1-6; 8 bases agree with TRBD1. The CDR3: CASSFAGRTGNSPLHF. CDR3 DNA sequence: TGTGCCAGCAGTTTTGCCGGTAGGACAGGGAATTCACCCCTCCACTTT.